Listed below are T cell receptor beta chains from one sample, sequenced in a study of blood T cell repertoires in COVID-19. The protocol was immunoSEQ multiplex PCR, while the TCRdb copy is restricted to in-frame clones and leaves out a portion. The sample lists about 130,000 clones; 85% to 90% were seen once. The sample was peripheral blood. The receptors here all came from a woman older than 75 with COVID-19, enrolled during active disease. Each CDR3 is given with its conserved first and last residue. D genes are given only for firm matches. The size entry is marked missing in some rows and otherwise reads once, few, many or a size class.

>TRBV9|.|.|TRBJ2-2
CASSPGAGISGELFF
TGTGCCAGCAGCCCCGGTGCGGGGATCAGCGGGGAGCTGTTTTTT
>TRBV29-1|TRBD2|.|TRBJ2-3
CSVEGSGLAARRDTQYF
TGCAGCGTTGAGGGGTCAGGACTAGCGGCCCGAAGAGATACGCAGTATTTT
>TRBV2|TRBD2|.|TRBJ2-1
CASSEARGRFGNEQFF
TGTGCCAGCAGTGAAGCGCGCGGGAGGTTTGGGAATGAGCAGTTCTTC
>TRBV7-2|TRBD1|.|TRBJ1-2
CASSYLDRGLGYTF
TGTGCCAGCAGCTACCTGGACAGGGGGCTTGGCTACACCTTC
>TRBV6-5|.|.|TRBJ1-3
CASHTTAPRNTIYF
TGTGCCAGCCATACGACAGCACCGAGAAACACCATATATTTT
>TRBV14|.|.|TRBJ1-1
CASSLTVNTEAFF
TGTGCCAGCAGCCTGACAGTGAACACTGAAGCTTTCTTT
>TRBV10-2|TRBD2|.|TRBJ2-3
CATSPIAGGIISTDTQYF
TGCGCCACTTCTCCCATAGCGGGAGGGATCATAAGCACAGATACGCAGTATTTT
>TRBV24-1|TRBD2|.|TRBJ2-7
CATEPSGGGEQYF
TGTGCCACCGAACCCTCCGGGGGGGGAGAGCAGTACTTC
>TRBV18|TRBD2|.|TRBJ2-1
CASSPRRLADHEQFF
TGTGCCAGCTCACCCCGGAGACTAGCGGACCATGAGCAGTTCTTC
>TRBV25-1|TRBD2|few|TRBJ2-5
CASSEWAASGNQETQYF
TGTGCCAGCAGTGAATGGGCGGCTAGCGGGAACCAAGAGACCCAGTACTTC
>TRBV28|TRBD2|.|TRBJ2-1
CASSLAGGHNEQFF
TGTGCCAGCAGTTTAGCGGGAGGGCACAATGAGCAGTTCTTC
>TRBV7-2|.|.|TRBJ2-7
CASSKVADTYEQYF
TGTGCCAGCAGCAAGGTAGCGGATACCTACGAGCAGTACTTC
>TRBV6-5|.|.|TRBJ2-7
CASSRDWDYEQYF
TGTGCCAGCAGCCGGGACTGGGACTACGAGCAGTACTTC
>TRBV18|TRBD2|.|TRBJ2-2
CASSPGLAANTGELFF
TGTGCCAGCTCACCAGGACTAGCGGCGAACACCGGGGAGCTGTTTTTT
>TRBV28|TRBD1|.|TRBJ1-4
CASRYQGAREKLFF
TGTGCCAGCAGATATCAGGGGGCTCGGGAAAAACTGTTTTTT
>TRBV4-1|TRBD1|few|TRBJ2-7
CASSQPGQGYEQYF
TGCGCCAGCAGCCAACCCGGACAGGGCTACGAGCAGTACTTC
>TRBV10-3|.|.|TRBJ1-2
CAISESAVGYGYTF
TGTGCCATCAGTGAGTCGGCGGTGGGCTATGGCTACACCTTC
>TRBV7-6|.|many|TRBJ2-7
CASSNSGYEQYF
TGTGCCAGCAGCAACTCTGGCTACGAGCAGTACTTC
>TRBV10-3|TRBD1|.|TRBJ2-7
CAISAGTDYEQYF
TGTGCCATCAGTGCCGGGACAGATTACGAGCAGTACTTC
>TRBV20-1|.|.|TRBJ1-5
CSASGDRNQPQHF
TGCAGTGCTAGTGGCGATCGTAATCAGCCCCAGCATTTT
>TRBV19|.|.|TRBJ1-5
CASSIAGQPQHF
TGTGCCAGTAGTATAGCGGGGCAGCCCCAGCATTTT
>TRBV6-5|.|.|TRBJ2-2
CAATGLANTGELFF
TGTGCCGCAACAGGGCTAGCGAACACCGGGGAGCTGTTTTTT
>TRBV2|TRBD2|.|TRBJ2-4
CASSEPAGDIQYF
TGTGCCAGCAGTGAACCAGCGGGAGACATTCAGTACTTC
>TRBV2|.|few|TRBJ2-7
CASSWTFYSSYEQYF
TGTGCCAGCAGTTGGACATTCTATTCCTCCTACGAGCAGTACTTC